Detailed here is one TCR beta chain. The CDR3 is 16 residues long. The germline V gene encodes CDR1 SQVTM and CDR2 ANQGSEA. An amount of approximately 3,800 ng of total RNA was used for each TCR library. TCRdb reanalyzed the 5' RACE reads, giving one entry per CDR3 protein sequence and no DNA. This sample carries approximately 390,000 distinct CDR3 sequences, with approximately 2.3% going to the ten biggest clones. This entry belongs to a study of monozygotic twins with inflammatory bowel disease. Sequences were obtained from blood. J is TRBJ2-5 and V is TRBV29-1; TCRdb's D call of TRBD1 is untestable without DNA. This receptor was obtained from a human donor with ulcerative colitis or Crohn's disease, or a healthy co-twin of an affected twin (not recorded which). This CDR3 is CSGTRGQPFLGETQYF.